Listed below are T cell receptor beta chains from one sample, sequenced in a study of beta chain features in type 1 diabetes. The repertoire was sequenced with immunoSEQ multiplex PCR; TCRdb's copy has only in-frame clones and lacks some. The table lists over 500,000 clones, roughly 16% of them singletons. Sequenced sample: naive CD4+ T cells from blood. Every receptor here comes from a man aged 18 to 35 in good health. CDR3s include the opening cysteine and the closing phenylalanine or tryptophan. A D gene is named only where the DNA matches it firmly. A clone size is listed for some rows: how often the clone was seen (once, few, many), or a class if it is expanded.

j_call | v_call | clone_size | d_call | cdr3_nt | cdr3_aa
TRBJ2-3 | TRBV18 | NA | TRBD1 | TGTGCCAGCTCCAGGGACAGGGTGGATACGCAGTATTTT | CASSRDRVDTQYF
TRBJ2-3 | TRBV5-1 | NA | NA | TGCGCCAGCAGCTCCGGGGGCGCCACGTTGGGAGATACGCAGTATTTT | CASSSGGATLGDTQYF
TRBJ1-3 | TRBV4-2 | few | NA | TGTGCCAGCAGCCAAGCCATCAGGAGGGAGTCTGGAAACACCATATATTTT | CASSQAIRRESGNTIYF
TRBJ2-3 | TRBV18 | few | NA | TGTGCCAGCTCGCTCCACACCCGGGGGAGGACAGATACGCAGTATTTT | CASSLHTRGRTDTQYF
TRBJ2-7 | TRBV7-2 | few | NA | TGTGCCAGCAGCTTAGGCCTGCTCCGGGGTCAAGAGCAGTACTTC | CASSLGLLRGQEQYF
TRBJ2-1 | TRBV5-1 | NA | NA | TGCGCCAGCAACCCAGGAACCTACAATGAGCAGTTCTTC | CASNPGTYNEQFF
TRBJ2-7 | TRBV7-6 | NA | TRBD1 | TGTGCCAGCAGCCCCCGGGACAGGGGGATGCAGTACTTC | CASSPRDRGMQYF
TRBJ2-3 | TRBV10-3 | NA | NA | TGTGCCATCAGTGAACTGCGGAGCACAGATACGCAGTATTTT | CAISELRSTDTQYF
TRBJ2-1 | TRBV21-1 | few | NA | TGTGCCAGCAGCAAAGTAAGGGGAAGGGTGGGGCAGTTCTTC | CASSKVRGRVGQFF
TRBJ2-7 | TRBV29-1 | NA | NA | TGCAGCGCCCGAAGAGCCAGGGGGGCCTCCTACGAGCAGTACTTC | CSARRARGASYEQYF